Below are 8 T cell receptor beta chains sequenced from a single sample in a study of blood T cell repertoires in COVID-19. Profiled with immunoSEQ multiplex PCR; TCRdb holds only in-frame clones, not every one. Of 400,000 to 500,000 clones listed, 88% were seen once; the top ten hold 1.5% to 2%. The sample consisted of PBMCs or T cells enriched from blood (not recorded which). The receptors were gathered from a woman in her thirties or forties who had recovered from COVID-19.

The chain combines TRBV5-4 with TRBJ2-7, with TRBD2 matching 10 bases. Looked up from germline, CDR1 is SGHNT and CDR2 is YYREEE (reference sequence). CDR3 length equals 16 residues. V gave up 3 bases and J gave up 0 bases; unmatched junction bases: 6. The CDR3 nucleotides read TGTGCCAGCAGCTCAGGGGCTAGCGGGAGCTCCTACGAGCAGTACTTC. Protein sequence: CASSSGASGSSYEQYF.

The chain uses TRBV6-2 or TRBV6-3 and TRBJ2-3; 8 positions match TRBD1. Germline lookup yields CDR1 MNHEY and CDR2 SVGEGT. J was trimmed by 1 base and V by 0 bases; bases with no gene match: 6. This CDR3 has 17 residues. The CDR3 is CASSYSPLDRGTDTQYF. CDR3 nucleotide sequence: TGTGCCAGCAGTTACTCTCCGCTGGACAGGGGCACAGATACGCAGTATTTT.

J is TRBJ2-3 and V is TRBV5-8; TRBD2 might be the D (6 bases). Germline values: CDR1 SGHTS, CDR2 YDEGEE. The V end was cut by 3 bases, the J end by 2 bases, with 19 bases between. The CDR3 consists of 17 residues. Here the CDR3 reads CASSYLLTSGYTDTQYF. Written as DNA, the CDR3 is TGTGCCAGCAGCTACCTCTTAACCAGCGGGTACACAGATACGCAGTATTTT.

V and J are TRBV27 and TRBJ1-5, with D maybe TRBD1 (5 bases). The CDR3 spans 14 residues. Germline assignment: CDR1 MNHEY and CDR2 SMNVEV (reference sequence). V dropped 0 bases and J dropped 5 bases, with 8 bases sitting between them. The CDR3 spells CASSLSLGDQPQHF. Written as DNA, the CDR3 is TGTGCCAGCAGTTTATCGTTAGGGGATCAGCCCCAGCATTTT.

This clone was seen more than once but under ten times. The rearrangement joins TRBV7-8 to TRBJ1-4; D is uncertain. Germline V gene sequence: CDR1 SGHVS, CDR2 FQNEAQ. This CDR3 region has 20 residues. V lost 1 base and J lost 0, with 21 bases in between. This CDR3 reads CASSLDKRRRLIATNEKLFF. CDR3 coding DNA: TGTGCCAGCAGCTTAGATAAGCGGAGACGTCTCATTGCAACTAATGAAAAACTGTTTTTT.

The chain couples TRBV7-9 to TRBJ2-7; 7 bases match TRBD1. Per the germline V gene, CDR1 is SEHNR and CDR2 is FQNEAQ (reference sequence). The CDR3 is 17 residues long. The ends lost 0 bases at V and 3 bases at J; junction bases unmatched: 11. CDR3 sequence reads: CASSLARGRDRYYEQYF. CDR3 nucleotides: TGTGCCAGCAGCTTAGCGCGAGGCAGGGACAGATACTACGAGCAGTACTTC.

V and J are TRBV7-2 and TRBJ1-2, with D possibly TRBD1 on 5 matching bases. Germline values: CDR1 SGHTA, CDR2 FQGNSA. This CDR3 contains 13 residues. V lost 5 bases, J lost 4 bases, and 11 bases lay in between. This CDR3 reads CASSPGGLYGYTF. DNA of the CDR3: TGTGCCAGCAGCCCCGGGGGACTCTATGGCTACACCTTC.

This clone was detected only once. The chain employs TRBV11-2 and TRBJ1-6; D is ambiguous. The V gene's germline CDR1 is SGHAT and CDR2 FQNNGV. Trimming took 5 bases from V and 4 from J, leaving 9 bases between them. This CDR3 is 14 amino acids long. CDR3 in DNA: TGTGCCAGCAGCCTCACCACTTATAATTCACCCCTCCACTTT. The encoded protein is CASSLTTYNSPLHF. Full variable domain (missing parts from reference TRBV11-2 and TRBJ1-6): EAGVAQSPRYKIIEKRQSVAFWCNPISGHATLYWYQQILGQGPKLLIQFQNNGVVDDSQLPKDRFSAERLKGVDSTLKIQPAKLEDSAVYLCASSLTTYNSPLHFGNGTRLTVT.